A single sample is the source of the 23 T cell receptor beta chains below, sequenced in a study of metastatic and nonmetastatic thyroid tumors. Among the patients, none had received any treatment before thyroid surgery. TCRdb re-clonotyped the PCR reads via MiXCR. The sample consists of fewer than 45,000 clones, about 13% of them appearing once. Sequencing was carried out using blood. The receptors derive from a female donor with papillary thyroid cancer or a benign thyroid nodule (not recorded which). Some clones in this sample may be carry-over from other donors' samples.

This clone was recorded many times. This chain joins TRBV9 and TRBJ1-3; TRBD1 is a possible D gene (6 bases). Trimming cost V 2 bases and J 3 bases, with 12 bases left between them. CDR1 SGDLS and CDR2 YYNGEE come from the germline V gene. The CDR3 is 15 amino acids. CDR3 DNA sequence: TGTGCCAGCAGCGTGGAAGGGGGAGTTGGAAACACCATATATTTT. It codes for CASSVEGGVGNTIYF.

There are many counts of this clone. The chain couples TRBV5-6 to TRBJ2-1; no clear D gene. Germline-derived CDR1 and CDR2 are SGHDT and YYEEEE. Trimming removed 3 bases at V and 1 base at J, with 2 bases between. The CDR3 loop spans 12 amino acids. The CDR3: CASSWSYNEQFF. The DNA of the CDR3 is TGTGCCAGCAGCTGGTCCTACAATGAGCAGTTCTTC. The whole variable domain, filled in from reference TRBV5-6 and TRBJ2-1, reads DAGVTQSPTHLIKTRGQQVTLRCSPKSGHDTVSWYQQALGQGPQFIFQYYEEEERQRGNFPDRFSGHQFPNYSSELNVNALLLGDSALYLCASSWSYNEQFFGPGTRLTVL.

This clone was seen repeatedly, ten times or more. The chain is built from TRBV5-1 and TRBJ2-3; D tentatively reads TRBD1 or TRBD2 (5 bases each). Germline CDR1 and CDR2: SGHRS and YFSETQ. Trimming cost V 0 bases and J 6 bases, with 20 bases left between them. CDR3 length equals 17 residues. The CDR3 here is CASSLGGGTMQTDTQYF. CDR3 nucleotides: TGCGCCAGCAGCTTGGGTGGTGGGACGATGCAGACGGATACGCAGTATTTT.

This clone was detected ten times or more. This rearrangement joins TRBV5-6 to TRBJ2-3, with D unclear. In germline, CDR1 is SGHDT, CDR2 YYEEEE. V was trimmed by 5 bases and J by 4 bases, leaving 8 bases between them. This CDR3 contains 12 residues. The CDR3, as DNA: TGTGCCAGCAGGGGTTCCCCAGATACGCAGTATTTT. It encodes CASRGSPDTQYF.

As regards this clone: One base away lies a much larger clone, so this may be a sequencing read error. The V gene is TRBV7-9, the J gene TRBJ2-3; D remains unclear. The CDR3 length is 13 residues. CDR1 and CDR2 from the germline V gene are SEHNR and FQNEAQ (reference sequence). The ends were cut back, 2 bases at V and 3 bases at J, with 6 bases in the middle. This CDR3 is CASSLYGTDTQYF. As DNA, the CDR3 is TGTGCCAGCAGCTTATACGGTACAGATACGCAGTATTTT.

This clone was counted ten times or more. The chain joins TRBV30 to TRBJ1-6, with a tentative D call TRBD1 (6 bases). Germline loops: CDR1 GTSNPN, CDR2 SVGIG (reference sequence). Trimming took off 5 bases at V and 5 bases at J, with 19 bases between the two ends. This CDR3 has 16 amino acids. The chain's CDR3 is CAWGMEGGVNNSPLHF. The CDR3 DNA reads as TGTGCCTGGGGGATGGAGGGGGGTGTAAATAATTCACCCCTCCACTTT.

This clone has a count of ten or more. The genes are TRBV19 and TRBJ1-3; D is perhaps TRBD1 (5 bases). Per the germline V gene, CDR1 is LNHDA and CDR2 is SQIVND (reference sequence). With 7 bases removed from V and 9 bases from J, the gap between germline ends came to 13 bases. The CDR3 is made up of 12 amino acids. Here the CDR3 DNA reads TGTGCCAGTAATCAGGGTACCGGCACCATATATTTT. It translates to CASNQGTGTIYF.

This clone was observed a few times. The chain joins TRBV5-4 to TRBJ2-3; weak D call: TRBD2 (6 bases). Trimming removed 3 bases from V and 2 bases from J, with 13 bases in between. The V gene's germline CDR1 is SGHNT and CDR2 YYREEE (reference sequence). The CDR3 length is 15 residues. The CDR3 coding sequence is TGTGCCAGCAGCTCGAAGAGGGAGGCCACAGATACGCAGTATTTT. Amino acids: CASSSKREATDTQYF.

This clone was seen at least ten times. The V and J genes are TRBV11-2 and TRBJ2-4; D may correspond to TRBD1 or TRBD2 (5 bases each). Trimming left V 2 bases short and J 8 bases short, with 10 bases between. Germline CDR1 and CDR2: SGHAT and FQNNGV. The CDR3 extends over 13 amino acids. The CDR3 region is CASSLSREHIQYF. CDR3 sequence (DNA): TGTGCCAGCAGCTTAAGCAGGGAGCACATTCAGTACTTC.

This clone appeared many times. J is TRBJ2-7 and V is TRBV19; tentatively, D is TRBD1 or TRBD2 (5 bases each). The V gene's germline CDR1 is LNHDA and CDR2 SQIVND (reference sequence). V was shortened by 5 bases and J by 2 bases, with 13 bases between the two germline ends. The CDR3 spans 14 residues. The CDR3 region has the DNA TGTGCCAGTAGTCCCCGGGACGTGACCTACGAGCAGTACTTC. Protein product: CASSPRDVTYEQYF. Full variable domain (missing parts from reference TRBV19 and TRBJ2-7): DGGITQSPKYLFRKEGQNVTLSCEQNLNHDAMYWYRQDPGQGLRLIYYSQIVNDFQKGDIAEGYSVSREKKESFPLTVTSAQKNPTAFYLCASSPRDVTYEQYFGPGTRLTVT.

By sample fraction, this clone is medium-sized. The chain joins TRBV6-2 or TRBV6-3 to TRBJ2-7; 7 nucleotides match TRBD1. The germline V gene has CDR1 MNHEY and CDR2 SVGEGT. The CDR3 sequence is 15 residues long. V lost 4 bases and J lost 1; bases outside the gene matches: 7. The CDR3 reads CASSSGRQGSYEQYF. The CDR3 nucleotides read TGTGCCAGCAGTTCCGGAAGACAGGGTTCCTACGAGCAGTACTTC.

The CDR3 spells CAWITRGRSYEQYF. The CDR3, as DNA: TGTGCCTGGATAACGCGGGGGCGATCCTACGAGCAGTACTTC. The V gene is TRBV30, the J gene TRBJ2-7; possible D gene TRBD2, 7 bases. The V and J ends lost 4 bases and 1 base respectively, with 14 bases between them. CDR3 length equals 14 residues. The germline V gene encodes CDR1 GTSNPN and CDR2 SVGIG (reference sequence).

This clone was observed many times. The chain has TRBV6-6 and TRBJ2-1; D remains unclear. The CDR3 totals 15 residues. Germline CDR1 is MNHNY and CDR2 is SVGAGI (reference sequence). The V end was cut by 2 bases, the J end by 4 bases, with 12 bases between. In DNA, the CDR3 is TGTGCCAGCAGTTACAGAGAGGCCCCTTACAATGAGCAGTTCTTC. Translated, it gives CASSYREAPYNEQFF.

This clone was observed at least ten times. This chain joins TRBV10-2 and TRBJ1-5, with no clear D. Germline values: CDR1 WSHSY, CDR2 SAAADI. V lost 3 bases to trimming and J lost 3 bases, with 9 bases between them. The CDR3 runs to 14 residues. CDR3 DNA: TGCGCCAGCAGTGAAGGACGGATCAATCAGCCCCAGCATTTT. Amino acid sequence: CASSEGRINQPQHF.

By proportion, this clone is medium-sized. The chain combines TRBV28 with TRBJ1-2; 9 bases map to TRBD1. V gave up 0 bases and J gave up 8 bases; unmatched junction bases: 10. The CDR3 totals 16 residues. CDR1 and CDR2 (germline): MDHEN, SYDVKM. The DNA for the CDR3 is TGTGCCAGCAGTTTATGGAACTTGGGACAGGGAAGAGGCTACACCTTC. As protein: CASSLWNLGQGRGYTF.

This clone was counted many times. J is TRBJ2-2 and V is TRBV28; no definite D call. Between the trimmed V and J ends, which lost 3 bases and 7 bases, there was a span of 6 bases. The CDR3 is 12 residues long. Per the germline V gene, CDR1 is MDHEN and CDR2 is SYDVKM. CDR3 DNA sequence: TGTGCCAGCAGTTTGTACGGCGGGGAGCTGTTTTTT. It specifies CASSLYGGELFF.

This clone showed up just a few times. The CDR3 here is CASSSSWTGGREQFF. The CDR3 nucleotides read TGTGCCAGCAGTTCCTCATGGACAGGGGGCAGGGAGCAGTTCTTC. The rearrangement uses TRBV12-3 or TRBV12-4 and TRBJ2-1; 11 bases align to TRBD1. The CDR3 has 15 residues. Trimming at V came to 4 bases and at J to 10 bases, leaving 9 bases not matched to a gene.

The sample holds a few counts of this clone. This may be a read error, as it is one base from a much larger clone. Within the sample, other DNA sequences also encode this same CDR3. V and J are TRBV9 and TRBJ1-5; D is ambiguous. CDR1 and CDR2 (germline): SGDLS, YYNGEE. CDR3 size: 15 residues. Written as DNA, the CDR3 is TGTGCCAGCAGCGTAGGGGAAAGTGGGAATCAACCCCAGCATTTT. Translation: CASSVGESGNQPQHF.

This clone was observed a few times. A much larger clone lies a single base off, so this may be a read error. The gene calls are TRBV11-1 and TRBJ2-2; 9 bases match TRBD2. The CDR3 loop spans 19 amino acids. Germline V gene lookup returns CDR1 SGHAT and CDR2 FQDESV (reference sequence). CDR3 nucleotides: TGTGCCAGCAGCTTAGCAACGCGGGAGGGCCGTCCGAACACCGGGGAGCCGTTTTTT. Protein: CASSLATREGRPNTGEPFF. Drawing the rest from reference TRBV11-1 and TRBJ2-2, the complete variable domain is EAEVAQSPRYKITEKSQAVAFWCDPISGHATLYWYRQILGQGPELLVQFQDESVVDDSQLPKDRFSAERLKGVDSTLKIQPAELGDSAMYLCASSLATREGRPNTGEPFFGEGSRLTVL.

The V call is TRBV7-8, the J call TRBJ1-2; no definite D call. CDR1 SGHVS and CDR2 FQNEAQ come from the germline V gene. Trimming took 2 bases from V and 8 from J, leaving 15 bases between them. There are 14 residues in the CDR3. CDR3 loop: CASSLTVGREGYTF. CDR3 DNA: TGTGCCAGCAGCTTAACCGTGGGGAGAGAAGGCTACACCTTC.

This clone has at least ten counts. The V and J genes are TRBV4-1 and TRBJ1-2; the D gene is possibly TRBD1 (5 bases). Trimming cost V 4 bases and J 3 bases, with 15 bases left between them. Germline loops: CDR1 MGHRA, CDR2 YSYEKL. The CDR3 consists of 15 residues. The CDR3 region has the DNA TGCGCCAGCAGCCCAAAGACAGCCACCTACTATGGCTACACCTTC. Translating it yields CASSPKTATYYGYTF.

In this sample, this clone turned up many times. V is TRBV18 and J is TRBJ2-3; D gene unclear. The CDR3 runs to 13 residues. Germline V CDR1 and CDR2: KGHSH, LQKENI. V was shortened by 3 bases and J by 0 bases, with 4 bases between the two germline ends. The CDR3 sequence is CASSPSSTDTQYF. The DNA of the CDR3 is TGTGCCAGCTCACCTTCTAGCACAGATACGCAGTATTTT. Looking up the rest from reference TRBV18 and TRBJ2-3 gives the full variable domain: NAGVMQNPRHLVRRRGQEARLRCSPMKGHSHVYWYRQLPEEGLKFMVYLQKENIIDESGMPKERFSAEFPKEGPSILRIQQVVRGDSAAYFCASSPSSTDTQYFGPGTRLTVL.

This clone appeared many times. The chain uses TRBV6-5 and TRBJ1-1; TRBD1 might be the D (5 bases). CDR1 and CDR2 from the germline V gene are MNHEY and SVGAGI. The V gene lost 0 bases and the J gene lost 5 bases, with 16 bases spanning the gap. The CDR3 has 16 residues. The CDR3 is CASSYSERGGKTEAFF. In DNA, the CDR3 is TGTGCCAGCAGTTACTCAGAGCGGGGGGGGAAAACTGAAGCTTTCTTT.